The 7 T cell receptor beta chains given below trace back to one sample, sequenced in a study of cytomegalovirus exposure and HLA in healthy donors. The PCR contained 60 Vbeta and 13 Jbeta primers. Produced via immunoSEQ multiplex PCR; TCRdb's table is partial and in-frame only. In the table there are 130,000 or so clones, 82% of which are singletons. Sequencing used PBMCs. These receptors all come from a woman aged 45-59 years in good health and CMV-seropositive.

This clone was detected only once. This chain uses TRBV14 with TRBJ1-6, with D unresolved. CDR1 is SGHDN, CDR2 FVKESK, per germline. There are 13 residues in the CDR3. The V end lost 0 bases, the J end lost 12 bases, and 9 bases lay between the germline ends. CDR3 nucleotides: TGTGCCAGCAGCCAAGATCAGGACTTACCCCTCCACTTT. It codes for CASSQDQDLPLHF.

The J gene is TRBJ2-2, the V gene TRBV5-4; D not certain. V dropped 0 bases and J dropped 3 bases, with 3 bases sitting between them. This CDR3 comprises 13 residues. CDR1 SGHNT and CDR2 YYREEE come from the germline V gene (reference sequence). The CDR3 DNA sequence: TGTGCCAGCAGCTTGGACTACACCGGGGAGCTGTTTTTT. It specifies CASSLDYTGELFF.

V is TRBV4-3 and J is TRBJ1-2, with D possibly being TRBD1 (5 bases). Germline V gene data show CDR1 as LGHNA and CDR2 as YSLEER. V lost 0 bases, J lost 4 bases, and 15 bases lay in between. The CDR3 has 16 residues. CDR3 protein: CASSQDVRRGSYGYTF. CDR3 sequence (DNA): TGCGCCAGCAGCCAAGACGTGAGGCGGGGGTCCTATGGCTACACCTTC.

The rearrangement uses TRBV7-8 and TRBJ2-5; tentatively, D is TRBD2 (5 bases). The V and J ends lost 7 bases and 2 bases respectively, with 14 bases between them. Germline loops: CDR1 SGHVS, CDR2 FQNEAQ. The CDR3 is 14 residues long. The CDR3 DNA sequence: TGTGCCAGCATACGTGCCGGGGATCAAGAGACCCAGTACTTC. Translated: CASIRAGDQETQYF.

The sample holds one count of this clone. V gene TRBV18 combines with J gene TRBJ1-5; no clear D gene. V lost 6 bases to trimming and J lost 0 bases, with 6 bases between them. The CDR3 is made up of 13 amino acids. The germline V gene has CDR1 KGHSH and CDR2 LQKENI. CDR3 amino acids: CASSQFSNQPQHF. CDR3 nucleotide sequence: TGTGCCAGCTCCCAGTTTAGCAATCAGCCCCAGCATTTT.

This clone has only one observation. The rearrangement links TRBV5-1 to TRBJ1-2, with D hard to call. V lost 5 bases and J 5 bases, leaving 16 bases between the germline ends. Germline V gene lookup returns CDR1 SGHRS and CDR2 YFSETQ. The CDR3 sequence is 14 residues long. CDR3: CASRPDTTRYGYTF. The CDR3 DNA reads as TGCGCCAGCAGACCAGACACCACGAGATATGGCTACACCTTC.

The genes are TRBV30 and TRBJ2-6; possibly TRBD2 for D (6 bases). Germline V gene sequence: CDR1 GTSNPN, CDR2 SVGIG (reference sequence). The CDR3 consists of 18 residues. With 2 bases removed from V and 1 base from J, the gap between germline ends came to 18 bases. The CDR3 DNA sequence: TGTGCCTGGAGTCTTGGACTATCGGGTATGTCTGGGGCCAACGTCCTGACTTTC. It translates to CAWSLGLSGMSGANVLTF.